Following are 23 T cell receptor beta chains from one sample sequenced in a study of blood T cell repertoires in COVID-19. Sequencing used immunoSEQ multiplex PCR; TCRdb keeps in-frame clones, though not all of them. The sample consists of about 67,000 clones, more than 75% of them appearing once. Sequenced: peripheral blood. These receptors all come from a man between 50 and 59 years old with active COVID-19.

CDR3: CASSRIYGDEQFF. CDR3 DNA: TGTGCCAGCTCACGGATATACGGGGATGAGCAGTTCTTC. The chain carries TRBV18 and TRBJ2-1, with D possibly TRBD2 on 5 matching bases. V was clipped by 4 bases and J by 8 bases, with 12 bases between them. CDR1 KGHSH and CDR2 LQKENI come from the germline V gene. This CDR3 spans 13 amino acids.

The chain links TRBV6-2 or TRBV6-3 to TRBJ2-1, with 7 positions matching TRBD2. The length of the CDR3 is 15 residues. Trimming cost V 2 bases and J 6 bases; bases outside gene matches: 7. Germline lookup yields CDR1 MNHEY and CDR2 SVGEGT. The CDR3 nucleotides are TGTGCCAGCAGTTACCGGCGGGAGAGGGGCAATGAGCAGTTCTTC. Residues: CASSYRRERGNEQFF.

The chain couples TRBV3-1 (or the pseudogene TRBV3-2) to TRBJ1-2, with unresolved D. This CDR3 has 12 residues. Per the germline V gene, CDR1 is LGHDT and CDR2 is YNNKEL (reference sequence). Trimming removed 0 bases at V and 5 bases at J, with 4 bases between. DNA for the CDR3: TGTGCCAGCAGCCAAGATTATTATGGCTACACCTTC. This codes for CASSQDYYGYTF.

This chain links TRBV12-3 or TRBV12-4 with TRBJ2-5, with D possibly being TRBD1 (5 bases). The V and J ends lost 6 bases and 3 bases respectively, with 11 bases between them. The CDR3 runs to 13 residues. Here the CDR3 reads CASSPQGKETQYF. Here the CDR3 DNA reads TGTGCCAGCAGCCCTCAGGGAAAAGAGACCCAGTACTTC.

The V gene is TRBV24-1, the J gene TRBJ1-2; 8 bases map to TRBD1. The CDR3 sequence is 15 residues long. With V trimmed by 3 bases and J by 8 bases, 10 bases remained unmatched. CDR1 KGHDR and CDR2 SFDVKD come from the germline V gene. CDR3 amino acids: CATSDHGQGRLGYTF. CDR3 DNA sequence: TGTGCCACCAGTGATCACGGACAGGGACGGCTCGGCTACACCTTC.

The chain uses TRBV4-2 and TRBJ2-5, with 8 positions matching TRBD2. Germline V gene data show CDR1 as LGHNA and CDR2 as YNFKEQ. The CDR3 spans 15 residues. The ends lost 6 bases at V and 2 bases at J; junction bases unmatched: 8. CDR3 amino acids: CASSPLTSGQETQYF. CDR3 nucleotide sequence: TGTGCCAGCAGTCCGCTCACTAGCGGACAAGAGACCCAGTACTTC.

The genes are TRBV5-3 and TRBJ1-2; 9 bases map to TRBD1. TRBV5-3 counts as an open reading frame of uncertain function. The CDR3 covers 15 residues. V gave up 4 bases and J gave up 3 bases; unmatched junction bases: 7. The CDR3 loop reads CARSSYRDRDYGYTF. CDR3 bases: TGTGCCAGAAGCAGTTACCGGGACAGGGACTATGGCTACACCTTC.

This clone was counted between two and nine times. The junction shows a germline mismatch at one end, possibly a read error. This chain joins TRBV12-3 or TRBV12-4 and TRBJ1-2; 7 nucleotides align to TRBD1. This CDR3 spans 11 amino acids. The CDR3 sequence is CASSLGTAAFF. The CDR3 region has the DNA TGTGCCAGCAGCCTCGGGACAGCCGCGTTCTTC.

The chain has TRBV7-2 and TRBJ2-7; D is perhaps TRBD1 (5 bases). Looked up from germline, CDR1 is SGHTA and CDR2 is FQGNSA. V lost 6 bases, J lost 2 bases, and 14 bases lay in between. This CDR3 region has 14 residues. CDR3 amino acids: CASSTRQKPYEQYF. The CDR3 DNA reads as TGTGCCAGCAGTACCCGACAGAAGCCCTACGAGCAGTACTTC.

The V call is TRBV12-3 or TRBV12-4, the J call TRBJ2-7; TRBD2 matches at 8 bases. This CDR3 spans 13 amino acids. The junction had 4 bases not matched to a gene; V was cut back by 6 bases and J by 3 bases. The CDR3 DNA follows: TGTGCCAGCAGGATAGCGGGGAACTACGAGCAGTACTTC. Translating gives CASRIAGNYEQYF.

This chain connects TRBV2 to TRBJ2-1; TRBD1 matches at 7 bases. The CDR3 has 13 amino acids. J was trimmed by 8 bases and V by 5 bases; bases with no gene match: 6. Germline V lookup: CDR1 SNHLY, CDR2 FYNNEI. The CDR3 reads CASSKDRPDEQFF. CDR3 in DNA: TGTGCCAGCAGTAAGGACAGGCCGGATGAGCAGTTCTTC.

V usage is TRBV7-2 and J usage is TRBJ2-1, with D unclear. The CDR3 consists of 16 residues. V was cut by 1 base and J by 6 bases, with 16 bases left in between. The germline gives CDR1 SGHTA, CDR2 FQGNSA. This CDR3 is CASSLDLVARPNEQFF. The CDR3 DNA follows: TGTGCCAGCAGCTTAGATTTGGTAGCTCGTCCCAATGAGCAGTTCTTC.

The chain carries TRBV27 and TRBJ1-5; a weak D match, TRBD1 (5 bases). The ends were cut back, 4 bases at V and 16 bases at J, with 23 bases in the middle. The CDR3 consists of 14 residues. Germline CDR1 reads MNHEY; CDR2 reads SMNVEV (reference sequence). The CDR3 nucleotides are TGTGCCAGCAGTTGGGGCGATACAGGTTCCCCTGTTCATTTT. It is translated as CASSWGDTGSPVHF.

This chain links TRBV7-9 with TRBJ1-3, with D possibly TRBD1 on 5 matching bases. CDR3 length equals 19 residues. Trimming shortened V by 3 bases and J by 0 bases, and 21 bases separated the two germline ends. Germline V lookup: CDR1 SEHNR, CDR2 FQNEAQ (reference sequence). Here the CDR3 DNA reads TGTGCCAGCAGCTTTACCCCGCTACAGGAAATAAGCTCTGGAAACACCATATATTTT. Protein product: CASSFTPLQEISSGNTIYF.

The chain combines TRBV27 with TRBJ2-7; 9 nucleotides agree with TRBD2. Germline V gene lookup returns CDR1 MNHEY and CDR2 SMNVEV (reference sequence). V lost 5 bases, J lost 1 base, and 3 bases stayed unmatched. The CDR3 length is 14 residues. As DNA, the CDR3 is TGTGCCAGCAGTCGAAGCGGGAGGTCCTACGAGCAGTACTTC. It yields the protein CASSRSGRSYEQYF.

This sequence joins TRBV4-2 and TRBJ1-1, with D possibly TRBD1 on 6 matching bases. Germline V gene sequence: CDR1 LGHNA, CDR2 YNFKEQ. The CDR3 length is 22 residues. V shed 4 bases and J shed 0 bases, with 33 bases lying between them. CDR3 DNA sequence: TGTGCCAGCAGCCCCAAGCGTGGGGGGGCAGGGCGGGGACGCGGATTGAACACTGAAGCTTTCTTT. The encoded protein is CASSPKRGGAGRGRGLNTEAFF.

The V and J genes are TRBV7-6 and TRBJ2-1; 8 bases map to TRBD2. The CDR3 consists of 19 residues. Germline CDR1 reads SGHVS; CDR2 reads FNYEAQ. V shed 2 bases and J 2 bases; nucleotides not matched to a gene: 14. This CDR3 is CASSLLAGIWGRAYNEQFF. The CDR3 region has the DNA TGTGCCAGCAGCTTATTAGCGGGAATTTGGGGGAGGGCCTACAATGAGCAGTTCTTC.

The chain carries TRBV15 and TRBJ1-3; no reliable D call. The CDR3 extends over 15 amino acids. Germline assignment: CDR1 LNHNV and CDR2 YYDKDF (reference sequence). Trimming took off 0 bases at V and 0 bases at J, with 6 bases between the two ends. The CDR3 region has the DNA TGTGCCACCAGCAGAGACCGCTACTCTGGAAACACCATATATTTT. It yields the protein CATSRDRYSGNTIYF.

V gene TRBV20-1 combines with J gene TRBJ2-5; no reliable D call. V was trimmed by 5 bases and J by 2 bases, leaving 6 bases between them. There are 11 residues in the CDR3. Germline-derived CDR1 and CDR2 are DFQATT and SNEGSKA (reference sequence). The CDR3 sequence is CSADTQETQYF. Here the CDR3 DNA reads TGCAGTGCTGATACTCAAGAGACCCAGTACTTC.

The V call is TRBV5-4, the J call TRBJ1-3, with a weak D call TRBD1 (5 bases). Between the trimmed V and J ends, which lost 0 bases and 7 bases, there was a span of 11 bases. This CDR3 comprises 14 residues. CDR1 is SGHNT, CDR2 YYREEE, per germline (reference sequence). CDR3 sequence reads: CASSLGGGSNTIYF. CDR3 nucleotides: TGTGCCAGCAGCTTGGGTGGGGGGTCCAACACCATATATTTT.

A single count supports this clone. V gene TRBV2 combines with J gene TRBJ1-1; 9 nucleotides line up with TRBD1. CDR1 is SNHLY and CDR2 is FYNNEI in the germline V gene. Trimming at V came to 8 bases and at J to 1 base, leaving 2 bases not matched to a gene. This CDR3 is built from 13 residues. The CDR3 protein is CASGGQGNTEAFF. The CDR3 DNA is TGTGCCAGCGGGGGACAGGGGAACACTGAAGCTTTCTTT.

This clone was found a few times. The gene calls are TRBV12-5 and TRBJ1-2; D is uncertain. This CDR3 comprises 12 residues. Germline V gene data show CDR1 as LGHNT and CDR2 as FRNRAP. The germline V and J ends were trimmed by 8 bases and 4 bases, with 11 bases remaining between them. The CDR3 DNA sequence: TGTGCTAGTAGTAAGGAGGGCTATGGCTACACCTTC. Its translation is CASSKEGYGYTF.

This sequence joins TRBV7-2 and TRBJ1-2, with 10 nucleotides matching TRBD1. This CDR3 spans 13 amino acids. Germline CDR1 reads SGHTA; CDR2 reads FQGNSA. J lost 8 bases, V lost 4 bases, and 4 bases had no gene match. The CDR3 spells CASSSTGGSGYTF. The CDR3, as DNA: TGTGCCAGCAGCTCGACAGGGGGCAGCGGCTACACCTTC.